This T cell receptor (beta chain) was captured by sequencing in a study of Tregs in tolerant kidney transplant recipients. Data came from immunoSEQ multiplex PCR; TCRdb stores just in-frame clones and leaves some out. The sample lists some 88,000 clones, approximately 94% occurring once. The V gene lost 6 bases and the J gene lost 5 bases, with 11 bases spanning the gap. Germline CDR1 MRHNA, CDR2 SNTAGT. This CDR3 comprises 13 residues. The gene calls are TRBV6-4 and TRBJ2-1; no clear D gene. This TCR came from a human donor in good health. The source material was CD8+ T cells from blood. The CDR3 reads CASSPDPNNEQFF. DNA of the CDR3: TGTGCCAGCAGCCCGGATCCCAACAATGAGCAGTTCTTC.